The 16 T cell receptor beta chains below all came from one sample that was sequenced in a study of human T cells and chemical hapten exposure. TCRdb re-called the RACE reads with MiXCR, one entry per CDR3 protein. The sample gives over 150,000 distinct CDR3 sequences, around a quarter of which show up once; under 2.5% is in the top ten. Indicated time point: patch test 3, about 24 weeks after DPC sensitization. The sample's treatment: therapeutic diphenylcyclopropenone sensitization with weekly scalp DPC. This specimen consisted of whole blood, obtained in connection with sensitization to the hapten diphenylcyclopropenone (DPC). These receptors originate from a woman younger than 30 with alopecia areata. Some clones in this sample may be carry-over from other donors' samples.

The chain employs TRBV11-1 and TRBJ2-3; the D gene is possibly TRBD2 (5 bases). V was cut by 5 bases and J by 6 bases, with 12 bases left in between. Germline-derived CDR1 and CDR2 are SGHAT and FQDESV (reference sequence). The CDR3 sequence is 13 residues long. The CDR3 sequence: CASSQPPGDTQYF. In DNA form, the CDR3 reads TGTGCCAGCAGCCAACCCCCGGGGGATACGCAGTATTTT.

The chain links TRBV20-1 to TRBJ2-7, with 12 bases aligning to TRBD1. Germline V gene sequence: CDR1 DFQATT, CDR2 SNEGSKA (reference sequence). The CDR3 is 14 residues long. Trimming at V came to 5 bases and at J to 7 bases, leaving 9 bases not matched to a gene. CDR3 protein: CSAARDRGRVEQYF. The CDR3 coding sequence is TGCAGTGCTGCCCGGGACAGGGGGCGGGTAGAGCAGTACTTC.

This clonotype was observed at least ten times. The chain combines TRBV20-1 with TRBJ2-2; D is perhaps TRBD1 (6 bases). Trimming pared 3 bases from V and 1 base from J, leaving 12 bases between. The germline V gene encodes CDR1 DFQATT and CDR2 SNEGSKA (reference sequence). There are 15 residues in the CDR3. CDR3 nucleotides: TGCAGTGCTAGGCTGGGACACCAGAACACCGGGGAGCTGTTTTTT. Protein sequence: CSARLGHQNTGELFF.

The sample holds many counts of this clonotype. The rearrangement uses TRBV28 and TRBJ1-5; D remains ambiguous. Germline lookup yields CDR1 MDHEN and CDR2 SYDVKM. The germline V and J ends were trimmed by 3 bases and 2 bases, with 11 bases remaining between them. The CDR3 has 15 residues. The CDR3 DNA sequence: TGTGCCAGCAGTTTGGGAGGGTATCGCAATCAGCCCCAGCATTTT. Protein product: CASSLGGYRNQPQHF. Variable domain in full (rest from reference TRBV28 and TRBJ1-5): DVKVTQSSRYLVKRTGEKVFLECVQDMDHENMFWYRQDPGLGLRLIYFSYDVKMKEKGDIPEGYSVSREKKERFSLILESASTNQTSMYLCASSLGGYRNQPQHFGDGTRLSIL.

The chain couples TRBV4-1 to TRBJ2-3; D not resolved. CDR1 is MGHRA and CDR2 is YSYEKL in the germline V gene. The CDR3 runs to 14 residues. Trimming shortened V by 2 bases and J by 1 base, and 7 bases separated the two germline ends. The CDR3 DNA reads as TGCGCCAGCAGCCAACCGGGCCGCACAGATACGCAGTATTTT. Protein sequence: CASSQPGRTDTQYF.

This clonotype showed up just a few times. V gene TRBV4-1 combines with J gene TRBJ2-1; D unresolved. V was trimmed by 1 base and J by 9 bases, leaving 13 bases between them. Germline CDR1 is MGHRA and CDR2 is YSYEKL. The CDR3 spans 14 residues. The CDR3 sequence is CASSQGGRVTEQFF. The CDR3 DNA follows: TGCGCCAGCAGCCAAGGGGGTCGGGTGACTGAGCAGTTCTTC.

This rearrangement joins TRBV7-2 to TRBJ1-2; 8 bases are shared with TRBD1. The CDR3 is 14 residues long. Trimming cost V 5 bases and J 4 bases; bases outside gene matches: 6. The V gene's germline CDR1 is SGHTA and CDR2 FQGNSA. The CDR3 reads CASSLGQGLYGYTF. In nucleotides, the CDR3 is TGTGCCAGCAGCCTCGGACAGGGCCTCTATGGCTACACCTTC.

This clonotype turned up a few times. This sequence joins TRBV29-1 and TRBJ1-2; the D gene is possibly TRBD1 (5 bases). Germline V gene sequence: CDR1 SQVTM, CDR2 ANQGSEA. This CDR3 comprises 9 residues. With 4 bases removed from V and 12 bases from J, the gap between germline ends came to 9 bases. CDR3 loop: CSVGVGDTF. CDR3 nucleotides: TGCAGCGTTGGGGTAGGGGACACCTTC.

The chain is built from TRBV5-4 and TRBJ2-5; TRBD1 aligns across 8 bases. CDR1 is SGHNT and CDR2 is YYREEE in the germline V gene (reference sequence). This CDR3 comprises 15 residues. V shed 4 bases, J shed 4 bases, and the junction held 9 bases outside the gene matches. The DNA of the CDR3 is TGTGCCAGCAGCGCCGCAGGGGGCCAGCCAGAGACCCAGTACTTC. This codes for CASSAAGGQPETQYF.

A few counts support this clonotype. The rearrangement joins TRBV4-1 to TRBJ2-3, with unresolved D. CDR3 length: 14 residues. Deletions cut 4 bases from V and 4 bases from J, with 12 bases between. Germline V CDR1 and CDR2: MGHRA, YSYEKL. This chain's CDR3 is CASSLGWGSDTQYF. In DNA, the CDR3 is TGCGCCAGCAGCCTAGGATGGGGTTCAGATACGCAGTATTTT.

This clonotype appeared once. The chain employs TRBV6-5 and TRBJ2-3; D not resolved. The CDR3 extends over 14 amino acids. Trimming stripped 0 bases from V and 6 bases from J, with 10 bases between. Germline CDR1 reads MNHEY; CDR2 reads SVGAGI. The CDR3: CASSYSGTRDTQYF. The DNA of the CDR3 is TGTGCCAGCAGTTACTCAGGCACCCGGGATACGCAGTATTTT.

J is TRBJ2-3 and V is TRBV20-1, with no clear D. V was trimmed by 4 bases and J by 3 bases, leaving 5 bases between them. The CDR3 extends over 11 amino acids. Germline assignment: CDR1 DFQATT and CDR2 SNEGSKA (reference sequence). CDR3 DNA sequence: TGCAGTGCTATCCGGACAGATACGCAGTATTTT. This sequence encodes CSAIRTDTQYF.

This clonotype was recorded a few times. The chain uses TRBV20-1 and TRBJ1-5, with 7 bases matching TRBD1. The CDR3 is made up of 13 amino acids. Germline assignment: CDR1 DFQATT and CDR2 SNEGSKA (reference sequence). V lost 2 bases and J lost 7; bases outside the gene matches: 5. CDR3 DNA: TGCAGTGCTAGAACAGGGGTGGGCCAGCCCCAGCATTTT. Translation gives CSARTGVGQPQHF.

As DNA, the CDR3 is TGTGCCAGCAGCCGGACTAGCGGTGAGCAGTTCTTC. Translating it yields CASSRTSGEQFF. The chain uses TRBV7-2 and TRBJ2-1; 10 nucleotides agree with TRBD2. Germline values: CDR1 SGHTA, CDR2 FQGNSA. The CDR3 runs 12 residues. The junction had 1 base not matched to a gene; V was cut back by 5 bases and J by 9 bases.

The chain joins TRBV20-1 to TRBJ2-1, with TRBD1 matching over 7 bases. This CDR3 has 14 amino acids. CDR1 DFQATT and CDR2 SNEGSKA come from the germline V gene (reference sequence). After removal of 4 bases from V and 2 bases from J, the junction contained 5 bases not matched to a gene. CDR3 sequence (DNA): TGCAGTGCTATGAGGGACAGCGCCTACAATGAGCAGTTCTTC. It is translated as CSAMRDSAYNEQFF.

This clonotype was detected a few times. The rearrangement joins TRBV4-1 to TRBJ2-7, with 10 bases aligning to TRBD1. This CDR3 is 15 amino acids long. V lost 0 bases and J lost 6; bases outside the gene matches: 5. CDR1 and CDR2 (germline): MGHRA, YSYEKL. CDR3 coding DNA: TGCGCCAGCAGCCAAGAGGGGACAGGGGCGGGCGAGCAGTACTTC. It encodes CASSQEGTGAGEQYF.